Listed here are 19 T cell receptor beta chains from one sample, sequenced in a study of T cell repertoires in cytomegalovirus infection. These receptors are not linked to any known antigen. TCRdb ran MiXCR on the reads and lists one entry per CDR3 protein. Here the sample spans 40,000 to 55,000 distinct CDR3 sequences, 21% being singletons. The starting material was CD8+ T cells from cultured PBMCs, obtained from culture after CMV antigen stimulation. These receptors originate from a human donor in good health (CMV status not recorded). Some clones in this sample may be carry-over from other donors' samples.

This clonotype has only a few counts. This chain joins TRBV9 and TRBJ2-1; 16 bases are a match to TRBD2. Germline V gene data show CDR1 as SGDLS and CDR2 as YYNGEE. The CDR3 is 17 residues long. The V gene end was trimmed by 3 bases and the J gene end by 7 bases; junction bases not matched to a gene: 7. CDR3 nucleotide sequence: TGTGCCAGCAGCGAAAACCCGGGACTAGCGGGAGGGAATGAGCAGTTCTTC. Protein: CASSENPGLAGGNEQFF. Filled out from reference TRBV9 and TRBJ2-1, the complete variable domain reads DSGVTQTPKHLITATGQRVTLRCSPRSGDLSVYWYQQSLDQGLQFLIQYYNGEERAKGNILERFSAQQFPDLHSELNLSSLELGDSALYFCASSENPGLAGGNEQFFGPGTRLTVL.

The chain combines TRBV10-3 with TRBJ2-3; perhaps TRBD1 as D (6 bases). This CDR3 is 15 amino acids long. V was cut by 2 bases and J by 5 bases, with 14 bases left in between. The germline CDR1 and CDR2 sequences are ENHRY and SYGVKD. CDR3 region: CAISEPQGAVDTQYF. The CDR3 bases are TGTGCCATCAGTGAGCCACAGGGCGCCGTAGATACGCAGTATTTT.

The chain uses TRBV27 and TRBJ1-6; TRBD1 is a possible D gene (5 bases). This CDR3 spans 13 amino acids. Germline V lookup: CDR1 MNHEY, CDR2 SMNVEV (reference sequence). V lost 4 bases and J 13 bases, leaving 14 bases between the germline ends. The CDR3 protein is CASSWGPKRPLHF. The CDR3 DNA is TGTGCCAGCAGTTGGGGCCCAAAAAGGCCCCTCCACTTT.

This clonotype was seen a handful of times. V usage is TRBV28 and J usage is TRBJ2-3, with D uncertain. The germline gives CDR1 MDHEN, CDR2 SYDVKM. Trimming took 6 bases from V and 0 from J, leaving 13 bases between them. This CDR3 spans 15 amino acids. The chain's CDR3 is CASSHPYSSTDTQYF. The CDR3 DNA reads TGTGCCAGCAGCCACCCCTACTCTAGCACAGATACGCAGTATTTT.

This clonotype occurred a few times. An end of the junction differs from the germline gene, which may be a read error. J is TRBJ1-4 and V is TRBV7-3; a weak D match, TRBD1 (5 bases). The CDR3 length is 10 residues. Germline values: CDR1 SGHTA, CDR2 FQGTGA. The CDR3 DNA reads TGTGCCAGCAGCTTAGGGACCTGGGATTTT. This gives the protein CASSLGTWDF.

The chain carries TRBV10-3 and TRBJ2-7; D gene unclear. This CDR3 region has 13 residues. Germline CDR1 and CDR2: ENHRY and SYGVKD. Trimming took off 2 bases at V and 2 bases at J, with 7 bases between the two ends. The CDR3 nucleotides read TGTGCCATCAGTGAGGGATTTACCTACGAGCAGTACTTC. Its translation is CAISEGFTYEQYF.

Written as DNA, the CDR3 is TGTGCCAGCAGCCTCAACAAGGACAGGGGTGATGGCTACACCTTC. Translated, it gives CASSLNKDRGDGYTF. This chain uses TRBV7-9 with TRBJ1-2, with 9 positions matching TRBD1. CDR1 SEHNR and CDR2 FQNEAQ come from the germline V gene (reference sequence). V lost 5 bases and J lost 6; bases outside the gene matches: 10. The CDR3 loop spans 15 amino acids.

This clonotype was observed once. The V and J genes are TRBV15 and TRBJ2-5, with D perhaps TRBD1 (5 bases). The length of the CDR3 is 14 residues. V lost 0 bases and J 3 bases, leaving 8 bases between the germline ends. Germline values: CDR1 LNHNV, CDR2 YYDKDF (reference sequence). DNA of the CDR3: TGTGCCACCAGCAGAGAGGCAGGGAAAGAGACCCAGTACTTC. Protein product: CATSREAGKETQYF.

This clonotype was counted between two and nine times. This rearrangement joins TRBV27 to TRBJ2-1; D unclear. The CDR3 is 13 amino acids. V lost 5 bases and J 2 bases, leaving 7 bases between the germline ends. Germline-derived CDR1 and CDR2 are MNHEY and SMNVEV (reference sequence). In DNA form, the CDR3 reads TGTGCCAGCAGTAAGGAGACCTACAATGAGCAGTTCTTC. Protein sequence: CASSKETYNEQFF.

This chain links TRBV6-2 or TRBV6-3 with TRBJ2-7; 7 bases align to TRBD2. CDR3 length: 15 residues. With 6 bases clipped from V and 3 bases from J, the junction kept 11 bases outside the gene matches. Germline V CDR1 and CDR2: MNHEY, SVGEGT. The DNA of the CDR3 is TGTGCCAGCAGCCTAGGAGGGCGGGAGCTCTACGAGCAGTACTTC. This translates into CASSLGGRELYEQYF.

On this clonotype itself: At one end, the junction sequence differs from germline, possibly due to a read error. The chain has TRBV4-2 and TRBJ2-3; either TRBD1 or TRBD2 may supply D (5 bases each). Germline values: CDR1 LGHNA, CDR2 YNFKEQ. The CDR3 loop spans 17 amino acids. The chain's CDR3 is CASSQVVGAFGTDTQYF. The CDR3 DNA is TGCGCCAGCAGCCAAGTAGTCGGGGCTTTTGGCACAGATACGCAGTATTTT.

The CDR3 DNA follows: TGTGCCAGTAGTATCAACAGATTATTCGAAAAACTGTTTTTT. Protein product: CASSINRLFEKLFF. The chain uses TRBV19 and TRBJ1-4; D not certain. CDR3 length: 14 residues. In germline, CDR1 is LNHDA, CDR2 SQIVND (reference sequence). V lost 3 bases and J 8 bases, leaving 13 bases between the germline ends.

The chain has TRBV28 and TRBJ2-7; D is perhaps TRBD2 (5 bases). Germline values: CDR1 MDHEN, CDR2 SYDVKM. Between the trimmed V and J ends, which lost 3 bases and 5 bases, there was a span of 8 bases. CDR3 length: 12 amino acids. CDR3 sequence (DNA): TGTGCCAGCAGTTTCTCCGGGGACGAGCAGTACTTC. This encodes CASSFSGDEQYF.

The genes are TRBV7-2 and TRBJ2-7; the D gene is possibly TRBD2 (6 bases). Trimming left V 1 base short and J 10 bases short, with 20 bases between. Germline V gives CDR1 SGHTA, CDR2 FQGNSA. The CDR3 is 15 residues long. Here the CDR3 DNA reads TGTGCCAGCAGCTTAGGTGTAGCGGCCAAAAACAGTCAGTACTTC. Protein product: CASSLGVAAKNSQYF.

This chain connects TRBV6-4 to TRBJ2-2; unclear D gene. The CDR3 totals 14 residues. Per germline, CDR1 MRHNA and CDR2 SNTAGT. The V and J ends lost 2 bases and 6 bases respectively, with 10 bases between them. The CDR3 sequence: CASSDRAQSGELFF. Written as DNA, the CDR3 is TGTGCCAGCAGTGACCGCGCTCAATCCGGGGAGCTGTTTTTT.

The rearrangement links TRBV4-3 to TRBJ2-7, with 7 bases lining up with TRBD1. Trimming took 1 base from V and 0 from J; bases not matched to a gene: 12. CDR3 size: 18 residues. Germline loops: CDR1 LGHNA, CDR2 YSLEER. CDR3: CASSQAPAGTATSYEQYF. CDR3 DNA sequence: TGCGCCAGCAGCCAAGCTCCCGCCGGGACAGCGACCTCCTACGAGCAGTACTTC.

This rearrangement joins TRBV7-3 to TRBJ2-1; 11 nucleotides agree with TRBD2. Germline V CDR1 and CDR2: SGHTA, FQGTGA. The CDR3 is made up of 13 amino acids. V was pared by 8 bases and J by 10 bases, with 7 bases of the junction left unmatched. CDR3 sequence (DNA): TGTGCCAGCGGAGTAGCGGGGGGGCGAGAGCAGTTCTTC. Its translation is CASGVAGGREQFF.

This clonotype was observed a handful of times. This chain joins TRBV6-5 and TRBJ1-1; tentatively, D is TRBD1 (5 bases). V gave up 7 bases and J gave up 5 bases, with 17 bases separating them. CDR1 and CDR2 from the germline V gene are MNHEY and SVGAGI. The CDR3 has 14 amino acids. The CDR3 DNA sequence: TGTGCCAGCACAGGGACGCCCCGAGGGACTGAAGCTTTCTTT. It specifies CASTGTPRGTEAFF.

This clonotype was picked up a small number of times. The rearrangement uses TRBV7-2 and TRBJ1-1; D gene unclear. Per the germline V gene, CDR1 is SGHTA and CDR2 is FQGNSA. V was pared by 6 bases and J by 1 base, with 9 bases between. The CDR3 consists of 13 residues. Written as DNA, the CDR3 is TGTGCCAGCAGTCCCGGACGGAACACTGAAGCTTTCTTT. Translation: CASSPGRNTEAFF. Drawing the rest from reference TRBV7-2 and TRBJ1-1, the complete variable domain is GAGVSQSPSNKVTEKGKDVELRCDPISGHTALYWYRQSLGQGLEFLIYFQGNSAPDKSGLPSDRFSAERTGGSVSTLTIQRTQQEDSAVYLCASSPGRNTEAFFGQGTRLTVV.